The next 14 T cell receptor beta chains were all read from a single sample in a study of spatial heterogeneity in lung cancer. One entry per CDR3 protein results from TCRdb running MiXCR on the 5' RACE reads. The sample includes about 48,000 distinct CDR3 sequences, roughly 5.2% of them seen just once. Time point specified: sample taken at primary tumor resection. Researchers sequenced whole RNA taken from tumor, nontumor lung or frozen PBMC without sorting. Here the sequenced sample was PBMCs, taken at surgery. The receptors shown here come from a male donor with early-stage non-small cell lung cancer.

At least ten counts were recorded for this clonotype. This chain uses TRBV28 with TRBJ1-1; D uncertain. The CDR3 has 14 amino acids. Germline values: CDR1 MDHEN, CDR2 SYDVKM. The V end lost 8 bases, the J end lost 2 bases, and 15 bases lay between the germline ends. For the CDR3, the DNA is TGTGCCAGCCGGTGGAGGGATTCTAACACTGAAGCTTTCTTT. It translates to CASRWRDSNTEAFF. The complete variable domain, with remaining parts taken from reference TRBV28 and TRBJ1-1, reads DVKVTQSSRYLVKRTGEKVFLECVQDMDHENMFWYRQDPGLGLRLIYFSYDVKMKEKGDIPEGYSVSREKKERFSLILESASTNQTSMYLCASRWRDSNTEAFFGQGTRLTVV.

This clonotype was counted ten times or more. The gene calls are TRBV5-1 and TRBJ2-7, with TRBD2 matching 13 bases. The V gene's germline CDR1 is SGHRS and CDR2 YFSETQ. The CDR3 spans 13 residues. The V gene end was trimmed by 4 bases and the J gene end by 11 bases; junction bases not matched to a gene: 6. The chain's CDR3 is CASSTGLAGREYF. In nucleotides, the CDR3 is TGCGCCAGCAGCACGGGACTAGCGGGACGGGAGTACTTC.

The sample holds many counts of this clonotype. V usage is TRBV7-7 and J usage is TRBJ2-2; 9 bases map to TRBD2. Looked up from germline, CDR1 is SSHAT and CDR2 is FNYEAQ (reference sequence). V shed 5 bases, J shed 5 bases, and the junction held 6 bases outside the gene matches. This CDR3 is built from 15 residues. In nucleotides, the CDR3 is TGTGCCAGCAGCCTTAGCGGGAGTAGGACCGGGGAGCTGTTTTTT. This translates into CASSLSGSRTGELFF.

This clonotype showed up many times. The V call is TRBV12-3 or TRBV12-4, the J call TRBJ2-2; D is possibly TRBD1 (6 bases). V lost 6 bases and J lost 2, with 10 bases in between. The CDR3 is made up of 14 amino acids. The CDR3 here is CASRLQGNTGELFF. CDR3 coding DNA: TGTGCCAGCAGGTTACAGGGAAACACCGGGGAGCTGTTTTTT.

Many counts were recorded for this clonotype. The rearrangement links TRBV5-1 to TRBJ2-1, with 8 bases fitting TRBD1. Germline CDR1 reads SGHRS; CDR2 reads YFSETQ. The CDR3 extends over 15 amino acids. Trimming at V came to 4 bases and at J to 6 bases, leaving 9 bases not matched to a gene. The CDR3 protein is CASSKGQGSVNEQFF. The CDR3 nucleotides are TGCGCCAGCAGCAAAGGACAGGGTTCCGTCAATGAGCAGTTCTTC.

This clonotype has only a few counts. Sequence at one end of the junction differs from germline and may be a read error. The chain joins TRBV12-3 or TRBV12-4 to TRBJ2-7; TRBD2 agrees at 8 bases. This CDR3 contains 11 residues. CDR3 region: CANSPGTRQYF. The CDR3 nucleotides read TGTGCCAACAGTCCCGGGACTAGGCAGTACTTC.

This clonotype was found many times. The rearrangement links TRBV27 to TRBJ1-6; tentative D call: TRBD1 (5 bases). CDR3 length equals 14 residues. The germline gives CDR1 MNHEY, CDR2 SMNVEV (reference sequence). V was trimmed by 3 bases and J by 9 bases, leaving 12 bases between them. CDR3 amino acids: CASSLGLGGSPLHF. The CDR3 DNA is TGTGCCAGCAGTTTGGGGTTGGGGGGTTCACCCCTCCACTTT.

This clonotype was picked up many times. The chain is built from TRBV9 and TRBJ2-5, with TRBD1 identical over 11 bases. Trimming cost V 3 bases and J 3 bases; bases outside gene matches: 1. CDR1 and CDR2 (germline): SGDLS, YYNGEE. The CDR3 is 14 amino acids. The CDR3 sequence is CASSGTGGKETQYF. The CDR3 bases are TGTGCCAGCAGCGGGACAGGGGGCAAAGAGACCCAGTACTTC.

This clonotype was counted at least ten times. The chain is built from TRBV7-9 and TRBJ2-2, with 12 positions matching TRBD2. Losses at the gene ends were 2 bases for V and 5 bases for J; bases not matched to a gene: 9. In germline, CDR1 is SEHNR, CDR2 FQNEAQ (reference sequence). This CDR3 is built from 18 residues. CDR3 protein: CASSLTRLAGDGTGELFF. For the CDR3, the DNA is TGTGCCAGCAGCTTAACCCGACTAGCGGGAGATGGTACCGGGGAGCTGTTTTTT.

Many counts were recorded for this clonotype. The chain is built from TRBV29-1 and TRBJ2-3; 8 nucleotides match TRBD1. Germline assignment: CDR1 SQVTM and CDR2 ANQGSEA. J gave up 3 bases and V 2 bases, and 1 base lay outside the gene matches. CDR3 length: 13 residues. The DNA of the CDR3 is TGCAGCGTTGAAACAGGGGGGACAGATACGCAGTATTTT. Translation gives CSVETGGTDTQYF.

This clonotype was seen at least ten times. The rearrangement uses TRBV7-2 and TRBJ2-3, with 12 nucleotides matching TRBD2. The V and J ends lost 5 bases and 2 bases, in that order; junction bases with no gene match: 5. The germline gives CDR1 SGHTA, CDR2 FQGNSA. The CDR3 has 16 residues. Here the CDR3 DNA reads TGTGCCAGCAGCCCCAGGACTAGCGGGAACACAGATACGCAGTATTTT. Amino acids: CASSPRTSGNTDTQYF.

The V call is TRBV6-2 or TRBV6-3, the J call TRBJ2-1; 9 bases are a match to TRBD2. V shed 0 bases, J shed 3 bases, and the junction held 6 bases outside the gene matches. Germline-derived CDR1 and CDR2 are MNHEY and SVGEGT. This CDR3 has 17 residues. Written as DNA, the CDR3 is TGTGCCAGCAGTTACTCAACGGGACTAGCAGACTACAATGAGCAGTTCTTC. Translation gives CASSYSTGLADYNEQFF.

This clonotype was observed many times. The chain uses TRBV20-1 and TRBJ2-3; no definite D call. The CDR3 is 15 residues long. Germline loops: CDR1 DFQATT, CDR2 SNEGSKA (reference sequence). The V end lost 6 bases, the J end lost 3 bases, and 19 bases lay between the germline ends. The CDR3 loop reads CSAPPAEILTDTQYF. The CDR3 nucleotides are TGCAGTGCCCCCCCGGCCGAAATCTTAACAGATACGCAGTATTTT.

This clonotype has at least ten counts. The gene calls are TRBV6-2 or TRBV6-3 and TRBJ2-7; weak D call: TRBD1 (6 bases). This CDR3 region has 16 residues. Looked up from germline, CDR1 is MNHEY and CDR2 is SVGEGT. Trimming removed 6 bases at V and 3 bases at J, with 21 bases between. CDR3 residues: CASSPRLGRGNYEQYF. The CDR3 DNA reads as TGTGCCAGCAGCCCCCGATTGGGCAGGGGAAACTACGAGCAGTACTTC.